Listed below are T cell receptor beta chains from one sample, sequenced in a study of T cell responses to AZD1222 COVID-19 vaccine. Assay: immunoSEQ multiplex PCR; the TCRdb copy retains only in-frame clones and omits some. The data show some 170,000 clones, roughly 89% seen once. The source was peripheral blood, collected on day 0 of AZD1222 vaccination. The receptors stem from an adult in good health. Both conserved end residues are part of each CDR3. The D gene is left open where the match is weak. A row's size may be missing; if present it is once, few, many or a size class.

-	TRBJ1-5	TRBV2	-	TGTGCCAGCATGAAGGGAGGGCCCCAGCATTTT	CASMKGGPQHF
-	TRBJ2-7	TRBV21-1	-	TGTGCCAGCAGCGTCCGGTCCTACGAGCAGTACTTC	CASSVRSYEQYF
-	TRBJ2-7	TRBV5-1	-	TGCGCCAGCAGCTTGGGCGTTGGCACCTACGAGCAGTACTTC	CASSLGVGTYEQYF
-	TRBJ1-2	TRBV28	-	TGTGCCAGCAGTTTACCCCAGGGTGGTGGCTACACCTTC	CASSLPQGGGYTF
-	TRBJ1-1	TRBV29-1	-	TGCAGCGTCGCCTTCAGATTGTTGAACACTGAAGCTTTCTTT	CSVAFRLLNTEAFF
TRBD2	TRBJ2-3	TRBV3-1/TRBV3-2	once	TGTGCCAGCAGCCACAAAGCGGGAGTGGGCACAGATACGCAGTATTTT	CASSHKAGVGTDTQYF
-	TRBJ1-1	TRBV29-1	-	TGCAGTGATGGAGGGGGGAAAGCGGAGAACACTGAAGCTTTCTTT	CSDGGGKAENTEAFF
-	TRBJ2-3	TRBV9	-	TGTGCCAGCAGCGCCCGGGCCCCCGCAGGTACGCAGTATTTT	CASSARAPAGTQYF
TRBD1	TRBJ1-5	TRBV7-3	-	TGTGCCAGCAGCTTAAAAGGACAGGGGCTGGGCAATCAGCCCCAGCATTTT	CASSLKGQGLGNQPQHF
-	TRBJ1-1	TRBV27	-	TGTGCCAGCAGTCTCGGGACAAGCGCCATGAACACTGAAGCTTTCTTT	CASSLGTSAMNTEAFF
-	TRBJ2-1	TRBV6-1	-	TGTGCCAGCAGTGAATTCGTGGGAGTCTTTTACAATGAGCAGTTCTTC	CASSEFVGVFYNEQFF
-	TRBJ1-2	TRBV6-6	-	TGTGCCAGCAGTTACTCGGAGGGCCCTTTTTATGGCTACACCTTC	CASSYSEGPFYGYTF
-	TRBJ1-1	TRBV5-5	-	TGTGCCAGCAGCTTGGGTTATCACACTGAAGCTTTCTTT	CASSLGYHTEAFF
-	TRBJ2-1	TRBV30	-	TGTGCCTGGAGTGTAGGGCGGAGTGAGCAGTTCTTC	CAWSVGRSEQFF
-	TRBJ2-2	TRBV7-9	-	TGTGCCAGCAGCCTCCTGGGGAACACCGGGGAGCTGTTTTTT	CASSLLGNTGELFF
-	TRBJ1-2	TRBV28	-	TGTGCCAGCAGTACCACTTCGGCAGGGGGCTACACCTTC	CASSTTSAGGYTF
TRBD1	TRBJ1-1	TRBV18	-	TGTGCCAGCTCACCCAGGACAGGGGGAACTGAAGCTTTCTTT	CASSPRTGGTEAFF
-	TRBJ2-1	TRBV7-8	-	TGTGCCAGCAGCTGGCCCGGAGGGGCCCCCTACAATGAGCAGTTCTTC	CASSWPGGAPYNEQFF
-	TRBJ1-3	TRBV7-8	few	TGTGCCAGCAGCTTAAGGACAGAGTTGAGCTCTGGAAACACCATATATTTT	CASSLRTELSSGNTIYF
-	TRBJ1-1	TRBV27	-	TGTGCCAGCAGTTTTCACGGGAACACTGAAGCTTTCTTT	CASSFHGNTEAFF
TRBD1	TRBJ1-1	TRBV24-1	-	TGTGCCACCAGTGGCCCGGGACAGCGAACTTTCTTT	CATSGPGQRTFF
TRBD1	TRBJ2-2	TRBV19	-	TGTGCCAGTAGTACGACAGGGGGAGTCACCGGGGAGCTGTTTTTT	CASSTTGGVTGELFF
-	TRBJ1-1	TRBV28	-	TGTGCCAGCAGTTTAACCCTTGGACAGCCTGAAGCTTTCTTT	CASSLTLGQPEAFF
-	TRBJ1-2	TRBV2	-	TGTGCCAGCAGTGACGGGTCCTATGGCTACACCTTC	CASSDGSYGYTF
TRBD1	TRBJ1-3	TRBV9	-	TGTGCCAGCAGCGTAGGACAGGGAGGAAACACCATATATTTT	CASSVGQGGNTIYF
TRBD1	TRBJ1-5	TRBV28	once	TGTGCCAGCAGTGTAGGGACAGTAAATCAGCCCCAGCATTTT	CASSVGTVNQPQHF
TRBD1	TRBJ1-1	TRBV6-5	-	TGTGCCAGCAGTCGACAGGGGAGCACTGAAGCTTTCTTT	CASSRQGSTEAFF
TRBD2	TRBJ2-5	TRBV30	-	TGTGCCTGGAGGACGTTAGGGACTAGCGGGCAAGAGACCCAGTACTTC	CAWRTLGTSGQETQYF
-	TRBJ1-1	TRBV7-9	-	TGTGCCAGCAGCCCGATTGGCAGAGCTTTCTTT	CASSPIGRAFF
TRBD1	TRBJ1-2	TRBV6-8	-	TGTGCCAGCAGTTCTAAGGGGGCGTCTGTGAATGGCTACACCTTC	CASSSKGASVNGYTF
TRBD2	TRBJ2-6	TRBV7-2	once	TGTGCCAGCGGGAGGGAGTCTGGGGCCAACGTCCTGACTTTC	CASGRESGANVLTF
TRBD1	TRBJ1-2	TRBV18	once	TGTGCCAGCTCACCCCAGGGGGCCAATAACTATGGCTACACCTTC	CASSPQGANNYGYTF
-	TRBJ2-6	TRBV12-5	-	TGTGCTAGTGGCCAATCTGGGGCCAACGTCCTGACTTTC	CASGQSGANVLTF
TRBD2	TRBJ2-1	TRBV6-5	-	TGTGCCAGCTCCGAGCGGGGATCCTACAATGAGCAGTTCTTC	CASSERGSYNEQFF
TRBD1	TRBJ2-3	TRBV18	once	TGTGCCAGCTCTAACCGAACAGGGGGCCTGACAGATACGCAGTATTTT	CASSNRTGGLTDTQYF
-	TRBJ2-5	TRBV4-1	-	TGCGCCAGCAGCCAACGACCCGACAGGCTCCAAGAGACCCAGTACTTC	CASSQRPDRLQETQYF
-	TRBJ2-1	TRBV23-1	-	TGCGCCAGCAGTCATGGAGAGATCTCCTACAATGAGCAGTTCTTC	CASSHGEISYNEQFF
-	TRBJ1-5	TRBV6-5	-	TGTGCCAGCAGTATCTTGGTGTGGAGCAATCAGCCCCAGCATTTT	CASSILVWSNQPQHF
-	TRBJ2-1	TRBV6-5	-	TGTGCCAGCAGTTACTCATGGGAAAAACCTCGGAATGAGCAGTTCTTC	CASSYSWEKPRNEQFF
-	TRBJ1-1	TRBV19	once	TGTGCCAGTTTCCCCCGGGACCGATGGAACACTGAAGCTTTCTTT	CASFPRDRWNTEAFF
-	TRBJ1-1	TRBV20-1	-	TGCAGTGCTAGGGGGCCTGGGGAAGCTTTCTTT	CSARGPGEAFF
-	TRBJ2-7	TRBV7-3	-	TGTGCCAGCAGCTTAAGGCCCCCCGGGTTGGGGGAAGGGGAGCAGTACTTC	CASSLRPPGLGEGEQYF
TRBD1	TRBJ2-3	TRBV7-6	-	TGTGCCAGCAGTTGGGGGGACAGGGTGTCAGATACGCAGTATTTT	CASSWGDRVSDTQYF
TRBD2	TRBJ2-7	TRBV11-2	-	TGTGCCAGCAGCTCCCCGGGGGGGGAAGCCTACGAGCAGTACTTC	CASSSPGGEAYEQYF
-	TRBJ1-1	TRBV19	-	TGTGCCAGTAGTATAGATGCGGTCCGACCTGAAGCTTTCTTT	CASSIDAVRPEAFF
-	TRBJ2-3	TRBV24-1	-	TGTGCCACCAGTGATTGGTTTGGCACAGATACGCAGTATTTT	CATSDWFGTDTQYF
-	TRBJ2-1	TRBV27	-	TGTGCCAGCAGTCAGACAGGCTTTGAGCAGTTCTTC	CASSQTGFEQFF
TRBD2	TRBJ2-1	TRBV2	-	TGTGCCAGCGGGACTAGCGGGGGGTCCGGGACCTCCTACAATGAGCAGTTCTTC	CASGTSGGSGTSYNEQFF
-	TRBJ2-3	TRBV5-1	-	TGCGCCAGCAGCTTGGAGGGCGGACAGCGCACAGATACGCAGTATTTT	CASSLEGGQRTDTQYF
-	TRBJ2-1	TRBV5-1	-	TGCGCCAGCACCTCCCCCGGGAATGAGCAGTTCTTC	CASTSPGNEQFF
-	TRBJ1-1	TRBV7-3	-	TGTGCCAGCAGTAAGGAAAGGAACACTGAAGCTTTCTTT	CASSKERNTEAFF
TRBD1	TRBJ2-3	TRBV27	once	TGTGCCAGCAGTGACAGGGACCCTCGCACAGATACGCAGTATTTT	CASSDRDPRTDTQYF
-	TRBJ1-1	TRBV28	-	TGTGCCAGCATACCCCAGGGTTGGGCGGCTGAAGCTTTCTTT	CASIPQGWAAEAFF
-	TRBJ1-3	TRBV6-6	-	TGTGCCAGCATCCCTACCCGGGAATCTGGAAACACCATATATTTT	CASIPTRESGNTIYF
-	TRBJ1-5	TRBV30	once	TGTGCCTGGAGCCGCGTACAGGTTGGGAGTCAGCCCCAGCATTTT	CAWSRVQVGSQPQHF
-	TRBJ1-1	TRBV18	-	TGTGCCAGCTCACCACCGATCGGACGGGTGAACACTGAAGCTTTCTTT	CASSPPIGRVNTEAFF
-	TRBJ1-5	TRBV19	-	TGTGCCAGTAGGTGGGCGACAGATAACCGATATAGCAATCAGCCCCAGCATTTT	CASRWATDNRYSNQPQHF
TRBD2	TRBJ2-2	TRBV3-1/TRBV3-2	-	TGTGCCAGCAGCCAAGTAGGACTAGCGGGGGGCGCCGGGGAGCTGTTTTTT	CASSQVGLAGGAGELFF
-	TRBJ1-1	TRBV2	-	TGTGCCAGCAGTCCGGGGGGGGCCCCTGAAGCTTTCTTT	CASSPGGAPEAFF
-	TRBJ2-7	TRBV5-1	-	TGCGCCAGCAGCTTGGTAGGGGTCTACGAGCAGTACTTC	CASSLVGVYEQYF